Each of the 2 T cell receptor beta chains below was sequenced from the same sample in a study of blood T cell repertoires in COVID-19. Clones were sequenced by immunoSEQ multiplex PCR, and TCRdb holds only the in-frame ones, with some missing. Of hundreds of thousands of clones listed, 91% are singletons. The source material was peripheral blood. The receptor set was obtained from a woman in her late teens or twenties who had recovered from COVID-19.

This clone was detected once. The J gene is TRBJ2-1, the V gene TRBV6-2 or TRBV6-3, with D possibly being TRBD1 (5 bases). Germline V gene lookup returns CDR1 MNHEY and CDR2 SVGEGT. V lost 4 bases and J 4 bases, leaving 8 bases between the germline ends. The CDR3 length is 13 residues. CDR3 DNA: TGTGCCAGCAGTTCCCAGGGATACAATGAGCAGTTCTTC. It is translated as CASSSQGYNEQFF.

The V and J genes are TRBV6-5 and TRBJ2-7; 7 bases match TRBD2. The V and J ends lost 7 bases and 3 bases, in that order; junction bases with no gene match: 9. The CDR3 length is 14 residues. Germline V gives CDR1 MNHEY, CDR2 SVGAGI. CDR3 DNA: TGTGCCAGCACAGTAGGACTAGGACACTACGAGCAGTACGTC. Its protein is CASTVGLGHYEQYV.